What follows are 4 T cell receptor beta chains derived from one specimen sequenced in a study of shared clonotypes between healthy human individuals. Profiling relied on immunoSEQ multiplex PCR, and the TCRdb table lists in-frame clones only, not all of them. The profile shows 1.6 million or so clones, over 95% of them singletons. Sequenced: naive CD4+ T cells sorted from blood. Sample subset: CD45RA+ positively selected. Receptors originate from a man aged 25 to 40 in good health.

This clone is a singleton in its sample. In DNA form, the CDR3 reads TGTGCCAGCAGCCTAGCCTTGAACACTGAAGCTTTCTTT. Its translation is CASSLALNTEAFF. This chain links TRBV6-1 with TRBJ1-1; unclear D gene. This CDR3 spans 13 amino acids. The germline CDR1 and CDR2 sequences are MNHNS and SASEGT. Trimming shortened V by 6 bases and J by 0 bases, and 8 bases separated the two germline ends.

The chain has TRBV28 and TRBJ2-5; 8 bases fit TRBD1. This CDR3 contains 14 residues. CDR1 and CDR2 from the germline V gene are MDHEN and SYDVKM. J lost 1 base, V lost 6 bases, and 4 bases had no gene match. CDR3 in amino acids: CASSPDRGQETQYF. CDR3 coding DNA: TGTGCCAGCAGCCCCGACAGGGGCCAAGAGACCCAGTACTTC.

This chain connects TRBV9 to TRBJ1-5; D is unclear. Trimming shortened V by 1 base and J by 4 bases, and 6 bases separated the two germline ends. Germline CDR1 and CDR2: SGDLS and YYNGEE. This CDR3 spans 13 amino acids. CDR3 loop: CASSVMGNQPQHF. For the CDR3, the DNA is TGTGCCAGCAGCGTAATGGGGAATCAGCCCCAGCATTTT.

The chain links TRBV11-3 to TRBJ2-7, with D possibly TRBD2 on 6 matching bases. The CDR3 sequence is 14 residues long. The V end was cut by 9 bases, the J end by 3 bases, with 18 bases between. The germline V gene has CDR1 SGHNT and CDR2 YENEEA. This CDR3 reads CARDPGLPSYEQYF. The CDR3 DNA reads as TGTGCCAGGGATCCGGGACTCCCGAGCTACGAGCAGTACTTC.